The rows below give T cell receptor beta chains drawn from one sample of a study of blood T cell repertoires in COVID-19. Measured with immunoSEQ multiplex PCR; TCRdb has only the in-frame clones, and not every one. There are approximately 210,000 clones in the sample; around four fifths occur only once, and about 20% lies in the top ten. The sequencing sample was made of peripheral blood. The receptors shown here come from a human donor in a cohort sampled during active COVID-19. Each CDR3 is given with its conserved first and last residue. The D gene is left open where the match is weak. For some rows the clone size is stated as once, few or many, or as a class when expanded; others skip it.

>13|TRBJ1-1|TRBV6-6|NA|few
TGTGCCAGCAGAAAAGAGGGGAACACTGAAGCTTTCTTT
CASRKEGNTEAFF
>16|TRBJ1-2|TRBV19|NA|NA
TGTGCCAGTACCCCGAGGGGAGGTCAGTTCGGCTATGGCTACACCTTC
CASTPRGGQFGYGYTF
>14|TRBJ1-2|TRBV6-6|NA|once
TGTGCCAGCAGTTACGCAGGACAGCCCTATGGCTACACCTTC
CASSYAGQPYGYTF
>17|TRBJ1-6|TRBV7-9|TRBD1|once
TGTGCCAGCAGCCGAATTTACGGGACAGGGGATAACTCACCCCTCCACTTT
CASSRIYGTGDNSPLHF
>16|TRBJ1-2|TRBV7-9|TRBD1|NA
TGTGCCAGCAGCGTAGCAGCAATGACAGGGGACTATGGCTACACCTTC
CASSVAAMTGDYGYTF
>14|TRBJ2-5|TRBV3-1/TRBV3-2|NA|NA
TGTGCCAGCAGCCTTCCTGAGGTCGTAGAGACCCAGTACTTC
CASSLPEVVETQYF
>15|TRBJ2-1|TRBV3-1/TRBV3-2|NA|NA
TGTGCCAGCAGCCAAGGGTGGGGGGGCATCGATGAGCAGTTCTTC
CASSQGWGGIDEQFF
>12|TRBJ1-2|TRBV28|NA|NA
TGTGCCAGCAGTTCGTATAGCTATGGCTACACCTTC
CASSSYSYGYTF
>16|TRBJ2-1|TRBV5-4|TRBD2|NA
TGTGCCAGCAGCTACGTAGCGGGACTTACTTACAATGAGCAGTTCTTC
CASSYVAGLTYNEQFF
>14|TRBJ2-2|TRBV2|NA|NA
TGTGCCAGCAGTACAGGCTGGAACACCGGGGAGCTGTTTTTT
CASSTGWNTGELFF
>14|TRBJ1-2|TRBV11-2|TRBD1|few
TGTGCCAGCAGCCGTTACCGGGACAGAGATGGCTACACCTTC
CASSRYRDRDGYTF
>15|TRBJ2-1|TRBV7-2|NA|NA
TGTGCCAGCAGCTTAGGGACAGCCCTATACAATGAGCAGTTCTTC
CASSLGTALYNEQFF
>13|TRBJ1-2|TRBV11-2|NA|once
TGTGCCAGCAGCTTAATGGCCTACTATGGCTACACCTTC
CASSLMAYYGYTF
>13|TRBJ2-3|TRBV9|NA|NA
TGTGCCAGCAGCGGAGGGCCCGGAGATACGCAGTATTTT
CASSGGPGDTQYF
>14|TRBJ2-7|TRBV2|NA|NA
TGTGCCAGCAGTGCCCGACACGGGGCCTACGAGCAGTACTTC
CASSARHGAYEQYF
>13|TRBJ2-5|TRBV7-3|NA|NA
TGTGCCAGCAGCTTAACCAGGCTGGAGACCCAGTACTTC
CASSLTRLETQYF
>16|TRBJ1-2|TRBV15|NA|NA
TGTGCCACCAGCAGAGATCCACAGGCCACTAACTATGGCTACACCTTC
CATSRDPQATNYGYTF
>13|TRBJ1-2|TRBV2|NA|NA
TGTGCCAGCAGTGAAGGGACAGACTATGGCTACACCTTC
CASSEGTDYGYTF
>13|TRBJ1-3|TRBV12-3/TRBV12-4|NA|few
TGTGCCAGCAGAACAGGAGTTGGAAACACCATATATTTT
CASRTGVGNTIYF
>14|TRBJ2-1|TRBV6-5|TRBD2|NA
TGTGCCAGCAAACTAGCGGGAATGTACAATGAGCAGTTCTTC
CASKLAGMYNEQFF
>15|TRBJ1-2|TRBV2|TRBD1|NA
TGTGCCAGCAGCAATACAGGGGAACTGAATTATGGCTACACCTTC
CASSNTGELNYGYTF
>14|TRBJ1-1|TRBV18|NA|NA
TGTGCCAGCTCATCAGGGAGGGGTTGGACTGAAGCTTTCTTT
CASSSGRGWTEAFF
>14|TRBJ1-1|TRBV5-1|NA|NA
TGCGCCAGCAGCTTGGCCCCAGTCGGGAAAGAAGCTTTCTTT
CASSLAPVGKEAFF
>15|TRBJ2-3|TRBV28|NA|NA
TGTGCCAGCAGTTTAGGGAGAAGGAACACAGATACGCAGTATTTT
CASSLGRRNTDTQYF
>14|TRBJ1-6|TRBV15|TRBD1|NA
TGTGCCACCAGTCCAGACAGGGGTCCTTCACCCCTCCACTTT
CATSPDRGPSPLHF
>13|TRBJ2-5|TRBV12-3/TRBV12-4|TRBD1|NA
TGTGCCAGCGTCGGACAGGGACAAGAGACCCAGTACTTC
CASVGQGQETQYF
>12|TRBJ1-2|TRBV9|NA|NA
TGTGCCAGCAGCGTTGGTGACATCCCCTACACCTTC
CASSVGDIPYTF
>14|TRBJ2-2|TRBV13|NA|NA
TGTGCCAGCAGCGCGACACCTAACACCGGGGAGCTGTTTTTT
CASSATPNTGELFF
>14|TRBJ1-2|TRBV5-1|NA|NA
TGCGCCAGCAGCTTGGGGGTGCAGGACTATGGCTACACCTTC
CASSLGVQDYGYTF
>15|TRBJ1-6|TRBV27|NA|once
TGTGCCAGCAGGAGGACAGTCAACGATAATTCACCCCTCCACTTT
CASRRTVNDNSPLHF
>16|TRBJ1-1|TRBV6-6|NA|once
TGTGCCAGCAGTGTGCCACTTTTTGGAGTGAACACTGAAGCTTTCTTT
CASSVPLFGVNTEAFF
>15|TRBJ2-1|TRBV7-2|NA|NA
TGTGCCAGCAGCTTACAGGGAGGGGGGACCAATGAGCAGTTCTTC
CASSLQGGGTNEQFF
>14|TRBJ2-1|TRBV5-8|NA|NA
TGTGCCAGCAGCTTGGCACTAGCCTACAATGAGCAGTTCTTC
CASSLALAYNEQFF
>14|TRBJ1-1|TRBV27|NA|NA
TGTGCCAGCAGTCCCTTCCGGGGGAAATCTGAAGCTTTCTTT
CASSPFRGKSEAFF
>12|TRBJ2-2|TRBV12-3/TRBV12-4|NA|NA
TGTGCCAGCAGCCTCTTCACCGGGGAGCTGTTTTTT
CASSLFTGELFF
>17|TRBJ1-4|TRBV21-1|NA|NA
TGTGCCAGCAGGAGGGTCAGGGGGCGGGCAACTAATGAAAAACTGTTTTTT
CASRRVRGRATNEKLFF
>15|TRBJ1-1|TRBV7-6|NA|NA
TGTGCCAGCAGCTTAGCGCAGGGACTAAGAGGTGAAGCTTTCTTT
CASSLAQGLRGEAFF
>14|TRBJ1-1|TRBV4-1|TRBD1|NA
TGCGCCAGCAGCCAACACGACAGGGGACTTGAAGCTTTCTTT
CASSQHDRGLEAFF
>15|TRBJ2-5|TRBV7-9|NA|NA
TGTGCCAGCAGTTTCGAACGGACGGTAGCGGAGACCCAGTACTTC
CASSFERTVAETQYF
>13|TRBJ1-1|TRBV2|NA|NA
TGTGCCAGCGCCACAGAAATGAACACTGAAGCTTTCTTT
CASATEMNTEAFF
>16|TRBJ2-3|TRBV30|TRBD2|NA
TGTGCCCGAAGGGCTAGCGGGGCTCAGATTCTAGATACGCAGTATTTT
CARRASGAQILDTQYF
>13|TRBJ1-2|TRBV27|NA|NA
TGTGCCAGCAGTTTAAACGCGGTCTATGGCTACACCTTC
CASSLNAVYGYTF
>13|TRBJ1-5|TRBV5-6|NA|NA
TGTGCCAGCAGCCCAGGGCGAGACCAGCCCCAGCATTTT
CASSPGRDQPQHF